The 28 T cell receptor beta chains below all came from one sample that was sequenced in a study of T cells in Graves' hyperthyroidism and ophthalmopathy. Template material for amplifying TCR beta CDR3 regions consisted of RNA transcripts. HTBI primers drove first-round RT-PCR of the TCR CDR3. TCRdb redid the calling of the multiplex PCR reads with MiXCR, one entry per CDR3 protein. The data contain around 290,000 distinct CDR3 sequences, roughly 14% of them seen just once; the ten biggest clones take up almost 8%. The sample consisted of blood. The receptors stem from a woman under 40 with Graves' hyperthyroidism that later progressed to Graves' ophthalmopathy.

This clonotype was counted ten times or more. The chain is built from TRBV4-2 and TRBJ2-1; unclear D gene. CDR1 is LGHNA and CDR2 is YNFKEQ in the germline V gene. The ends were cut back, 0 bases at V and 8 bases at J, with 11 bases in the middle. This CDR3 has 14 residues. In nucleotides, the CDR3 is TGTGCCAGCAGCCAAGATCCGGGCAGCTATGAGCAGTTCTTC. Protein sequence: CASSQDPGSYEQFF.

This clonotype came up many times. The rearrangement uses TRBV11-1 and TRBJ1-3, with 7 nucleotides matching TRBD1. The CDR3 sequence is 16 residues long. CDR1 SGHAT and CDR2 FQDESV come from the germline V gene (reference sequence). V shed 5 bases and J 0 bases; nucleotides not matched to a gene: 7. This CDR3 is CASSGTVSNSGNTIYF. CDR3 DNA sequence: TGTGCCAGCAGCGGGACAGTGTCTAACTCTGGAAACACCATATATTTT.

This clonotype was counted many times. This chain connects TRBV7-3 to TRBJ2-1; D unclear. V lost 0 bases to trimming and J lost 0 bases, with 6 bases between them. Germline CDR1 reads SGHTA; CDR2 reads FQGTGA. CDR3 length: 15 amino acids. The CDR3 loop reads CASSLTESSYNEQFF. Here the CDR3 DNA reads TGTGCCAGCAGCTTAACAGAGAGCTCCTACAATGAGCAGTTCTTC.

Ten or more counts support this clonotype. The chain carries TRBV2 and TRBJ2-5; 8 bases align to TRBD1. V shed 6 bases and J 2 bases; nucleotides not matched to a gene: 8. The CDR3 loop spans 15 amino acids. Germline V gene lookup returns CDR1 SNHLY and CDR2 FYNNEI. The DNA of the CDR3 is TGTGCCAGCAGGCCCCGGGACAGGCAACAAGAGACCCAGTACTTC. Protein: CASRPRDRQQETQYF.

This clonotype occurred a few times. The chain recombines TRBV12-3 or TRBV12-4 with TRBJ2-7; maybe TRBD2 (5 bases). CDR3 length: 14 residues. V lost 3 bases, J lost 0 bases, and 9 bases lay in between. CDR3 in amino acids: CASSFGEGSYEQYF. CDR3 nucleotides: TGTGCCAGCAGTTTCGGTGAGGGCTCCTACGAGCAGTACTTC.

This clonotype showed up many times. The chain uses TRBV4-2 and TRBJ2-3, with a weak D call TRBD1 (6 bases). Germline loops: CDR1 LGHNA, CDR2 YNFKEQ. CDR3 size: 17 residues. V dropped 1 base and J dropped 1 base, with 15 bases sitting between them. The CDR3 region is CASSQGLSGAGTDTQYF. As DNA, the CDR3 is TGTGCCAGCAGCCAAGGGTTGTCAGGGGCGGGCACAGATACGCAGTATTTT.

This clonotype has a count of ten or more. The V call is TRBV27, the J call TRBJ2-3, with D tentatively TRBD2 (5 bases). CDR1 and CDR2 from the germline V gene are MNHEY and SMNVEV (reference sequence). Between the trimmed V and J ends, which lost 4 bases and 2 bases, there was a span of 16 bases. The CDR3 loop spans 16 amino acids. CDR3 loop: CASSSANWENTDTQYF. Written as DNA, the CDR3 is TGTGCCAGCAGTTCCGCCAACTGGGAGAACACAGATACGCAGTATTTT.

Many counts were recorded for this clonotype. CDR3 sequence: CSARLTGVNTEAFF. Written as DNA, the CDR3 is TGCAGTGCTAGGTTAACAGGGGTGAACACTGAAGCTTTCTTT. The chain employs TRBV20-1 and TRBJ1-1, with 7 bases that match TRBD1. V dropped 3 bases and J dropped 0; count of bases not matched to a gene: 4. This CDR3 region has 14 residues. The germline V gene has CDR1 DFQATT and CDR2 SNEGSKA (reference sequence).

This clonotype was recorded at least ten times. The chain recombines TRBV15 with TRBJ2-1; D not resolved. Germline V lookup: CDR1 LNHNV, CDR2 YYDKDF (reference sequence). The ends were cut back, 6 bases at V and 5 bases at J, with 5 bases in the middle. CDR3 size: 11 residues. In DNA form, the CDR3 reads TGTGCCACCAGTTTAGACAATGAGCAGTTCTTC. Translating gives CATSLDNEQFF.

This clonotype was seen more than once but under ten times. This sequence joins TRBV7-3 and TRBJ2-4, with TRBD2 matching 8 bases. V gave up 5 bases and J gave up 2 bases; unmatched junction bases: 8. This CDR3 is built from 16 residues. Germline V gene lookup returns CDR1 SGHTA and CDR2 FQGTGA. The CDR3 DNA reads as TGTGCCAGCAGCCCACAAGCGGGGGCACCCAAAAACATTCAGTACTTC. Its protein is CASSPQAGAPKNIQYF. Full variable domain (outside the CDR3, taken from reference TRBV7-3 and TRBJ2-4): GAGVSQTPSNKVTEKGKYVELRCDPISGHTALYWYRQSLGQGPEFLIYFQGTGAADDSGLPNDRFFAVRPEGSVSTLKIQRTERGDSAVYLCASSPQAGAPKNIQYFGAGTRLSVL.

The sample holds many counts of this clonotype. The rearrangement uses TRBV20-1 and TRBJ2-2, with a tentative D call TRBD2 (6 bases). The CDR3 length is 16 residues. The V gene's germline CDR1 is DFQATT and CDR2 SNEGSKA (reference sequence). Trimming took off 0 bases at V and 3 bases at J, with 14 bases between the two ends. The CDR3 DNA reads TGCAGTGCTAGAGATCGATTAGCGGAGTACACCGGGGAGCTGTTTTTT. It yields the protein CSARDRLAEYTGELFF.

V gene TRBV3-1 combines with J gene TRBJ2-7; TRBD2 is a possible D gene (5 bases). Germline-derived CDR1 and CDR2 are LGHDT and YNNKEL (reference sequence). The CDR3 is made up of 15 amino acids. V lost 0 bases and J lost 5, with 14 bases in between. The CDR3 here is CASSQESGRVNEQYF. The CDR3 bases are TGTGCCAGCAGCCAAGAGTCGGGAAGGGTGAACGAGCAGTACTTC.

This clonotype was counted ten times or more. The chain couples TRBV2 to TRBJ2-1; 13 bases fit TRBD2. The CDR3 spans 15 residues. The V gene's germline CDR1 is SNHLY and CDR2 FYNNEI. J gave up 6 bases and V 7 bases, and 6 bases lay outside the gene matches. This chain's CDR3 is CASMVRTSGSNEQFF. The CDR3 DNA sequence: TGTGCCAGCATGGTCCGGACTAGCGGGAGCAATGAGCAGTTCTTC.

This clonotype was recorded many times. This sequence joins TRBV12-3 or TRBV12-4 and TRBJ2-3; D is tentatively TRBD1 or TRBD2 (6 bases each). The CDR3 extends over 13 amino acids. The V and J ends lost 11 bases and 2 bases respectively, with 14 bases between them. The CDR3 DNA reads TGTGCCGCCCGGGGGCAGAACACAGATACGCAGTATTTT. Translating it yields CAARGQNTDTQYF.

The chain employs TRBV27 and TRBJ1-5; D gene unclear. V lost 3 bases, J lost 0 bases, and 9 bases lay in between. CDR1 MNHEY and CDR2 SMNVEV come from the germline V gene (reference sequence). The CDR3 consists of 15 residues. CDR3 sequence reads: CASSLLGYSNQPQHF. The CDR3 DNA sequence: TGTGCCAGCAGTTTGCTGGGATATAGCAATCAGCCCCAGCATTTT.

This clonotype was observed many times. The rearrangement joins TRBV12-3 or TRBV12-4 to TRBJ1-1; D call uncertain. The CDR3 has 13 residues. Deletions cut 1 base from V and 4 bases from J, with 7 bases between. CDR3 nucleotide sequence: TGTGCCAGCAGTTTAGGAGGGATCACTGAAGCTTTCTTT. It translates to CASSLGGITEAFF.

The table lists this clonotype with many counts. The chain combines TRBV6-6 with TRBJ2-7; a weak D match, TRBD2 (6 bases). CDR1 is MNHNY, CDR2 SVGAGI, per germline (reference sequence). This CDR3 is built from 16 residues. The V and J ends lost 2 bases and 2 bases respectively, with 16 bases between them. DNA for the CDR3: TGTGCCAGCAGTTACAAACTGACTAGGGCCACCTACGAGCAGTACTTC. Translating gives CASSYKLTRATYEQYF.

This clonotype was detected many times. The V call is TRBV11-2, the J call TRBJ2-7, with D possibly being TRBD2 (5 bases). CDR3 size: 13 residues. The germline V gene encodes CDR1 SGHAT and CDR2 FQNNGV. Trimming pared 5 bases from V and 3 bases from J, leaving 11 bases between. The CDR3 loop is CASSSLEVYEQYF. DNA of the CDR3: TGTGCCAGCAGCAGTCTGGAGGTCTACGAGCAGTACTTC.

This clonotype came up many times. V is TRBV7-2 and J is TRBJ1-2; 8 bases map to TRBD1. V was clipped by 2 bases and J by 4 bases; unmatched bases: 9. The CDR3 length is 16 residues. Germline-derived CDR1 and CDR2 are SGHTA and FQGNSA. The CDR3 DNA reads TGTGCCAGCAGCTTAACACAGGGGGTCTGGGGCTATGGCTACACCTTC. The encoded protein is CASSLTQGVWGYGYTF.

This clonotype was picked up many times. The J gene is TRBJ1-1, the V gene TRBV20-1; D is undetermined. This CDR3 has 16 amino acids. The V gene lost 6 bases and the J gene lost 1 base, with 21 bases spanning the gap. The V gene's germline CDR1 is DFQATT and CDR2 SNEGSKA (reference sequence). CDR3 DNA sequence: TGCAGTGCCTCCCTTGGGTCCGGGCACCCGAACACTGAAGCTTTCTTT. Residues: CSASLGSGHPNTEAFF.

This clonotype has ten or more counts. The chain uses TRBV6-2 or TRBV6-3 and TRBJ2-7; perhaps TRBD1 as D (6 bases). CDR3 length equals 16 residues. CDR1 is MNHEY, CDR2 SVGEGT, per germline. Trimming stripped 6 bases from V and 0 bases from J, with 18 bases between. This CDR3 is CASSSFRDTSSYEQYF. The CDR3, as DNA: TGTGCCAGCAGCTCATTCCGGGACACTAGCTCCTACGAGCAGTACTTC.

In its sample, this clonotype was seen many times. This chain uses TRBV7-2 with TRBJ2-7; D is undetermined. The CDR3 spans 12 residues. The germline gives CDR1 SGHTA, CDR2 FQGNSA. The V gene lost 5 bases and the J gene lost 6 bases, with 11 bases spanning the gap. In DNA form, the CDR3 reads TGTGCCAGCAGCATCCCGTTAGCCGAGCAGTACTTC. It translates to CASSIPLAEQYF.

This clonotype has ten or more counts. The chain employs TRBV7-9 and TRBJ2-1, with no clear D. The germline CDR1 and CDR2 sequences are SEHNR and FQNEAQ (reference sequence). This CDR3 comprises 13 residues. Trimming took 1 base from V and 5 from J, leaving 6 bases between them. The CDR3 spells CASSLGANNEQFF. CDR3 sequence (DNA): TGTGCCAGCAGCTTAGGCGCAAACAATGAGCAGTTCTTC. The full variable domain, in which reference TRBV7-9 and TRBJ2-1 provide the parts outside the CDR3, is DTGVSQNPRHKITKRGQNVTFRCDPISEHNRLYWYRQTLGQGPEFLTYFQNEAQLEKSRLLSDRFSAERPKGSFSTLEIQRTEQGDSAMYLCASSLGANNEQFFGPGTRLTVL.

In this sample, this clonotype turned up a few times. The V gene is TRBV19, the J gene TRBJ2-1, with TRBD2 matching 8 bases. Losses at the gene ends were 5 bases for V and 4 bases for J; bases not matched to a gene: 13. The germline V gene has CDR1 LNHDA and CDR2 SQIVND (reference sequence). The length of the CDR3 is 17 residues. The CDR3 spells CASSFLVVAGLYNEQFF. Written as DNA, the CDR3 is TGTGCCAGTAGTTTTTTAGTGGTAGCGGGACTTTACAATGAGCAGTTCTTC.

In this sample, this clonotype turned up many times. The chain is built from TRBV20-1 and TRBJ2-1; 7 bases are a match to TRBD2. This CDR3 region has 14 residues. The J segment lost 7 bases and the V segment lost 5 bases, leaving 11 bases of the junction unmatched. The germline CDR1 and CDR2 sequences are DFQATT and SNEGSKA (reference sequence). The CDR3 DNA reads TGCAGTGCTCCCGTGGCGGGAGTCGGGAATGAGCAGTTCTTC. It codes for CSAPVAGVGNEQFF.

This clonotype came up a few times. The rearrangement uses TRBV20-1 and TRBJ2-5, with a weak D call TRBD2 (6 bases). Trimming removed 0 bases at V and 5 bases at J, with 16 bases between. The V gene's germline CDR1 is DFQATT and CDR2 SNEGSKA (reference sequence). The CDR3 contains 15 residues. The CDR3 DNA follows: TGCAGTGCTAGAGATGCCCGGGAGCGGTGGGAGACCCAGTACTTC. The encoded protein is CSARDARERWETQYF.

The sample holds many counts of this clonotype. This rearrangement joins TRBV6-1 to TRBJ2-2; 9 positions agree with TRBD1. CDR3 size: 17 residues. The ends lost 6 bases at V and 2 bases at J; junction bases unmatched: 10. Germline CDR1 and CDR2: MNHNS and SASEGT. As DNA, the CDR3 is TGTGCCAGCAGGCGAGGGACAGGGAGGGGTAACACCGGGGAGCTGTTTTTT. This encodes CASRRGTGRGNTGELFF.

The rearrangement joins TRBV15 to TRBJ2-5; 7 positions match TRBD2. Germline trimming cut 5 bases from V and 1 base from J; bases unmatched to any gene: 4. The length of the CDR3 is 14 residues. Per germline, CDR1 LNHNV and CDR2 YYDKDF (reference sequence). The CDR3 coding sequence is TGTGCCACCAGCGGGGGGGGGGTCCAAGAGACCCAGTACTTC. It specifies CATSGGGVQETQYF. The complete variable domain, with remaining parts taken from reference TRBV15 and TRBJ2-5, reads DAMVIQNPRYQVTQFGKPVTLSCSQTLNHNVMYWYQQKSSQAPKLLFHYYDKDFNNEADTPDNFQSRRPNTSFCFLDIRSPGLGDTAMYLCATSGGGVQETQYFGPGTRLLVL.